Below, 21 T cell receptor beta chains from the same sample are listed, as sequenced in a study of T cell repertoires in cytomegalovirus infection. These receptors have no identified antigens. TCRdb re-called the reads through MiXCR, storing one row per CDR3 protein. The sample includes just over 450,000 distinct CDR3 sequences, roughly 46% of them seen just once. The input for sequencing was cultured PBMCs, taken from culture after CMV antigen stimulation. Receptors originate from a human donor in good health (CMV status not recorded). Some clones in this sample may be carry-over from other donors' samples.

The chain is built from TRBV4-1 and TRBJ2-3, with unresolved D. Germline loops: CDR1 MGHRA, CDR2 YSYEKL. This CDR3 is built from 15 residues. Trimming stripped 1 base from V and 1 base from J, with 9 bases between. CDR3 protein: CASSQVSVRTDTQYF. CDR3 nucleotide sequence: TGCGCCAGCAGCCAAGTTTCCGTACGCACAGATACGCAGTATTTT.

The J gene is TRBJ2-1, the V gene TRBV6-2 or TRBV6-3; a weak D match, TRBD2 (6 bases). Trimming pared 2 bases from V and 3 bases from J, leaving 14 bases between. CDR3 length: 16 residues. From germline, CDR1 is MNHEY and CDR2 SVGEGT. CDR3 loop: CASSYGGRNLYNEQFF. CDR3 DNA sequence: TGTGCCAGCAGTTACGGGGGGAGAAACCTCTACAATGAGCAGTTCTTC.

This chain links TRBV7-8 with TRBJ1-1; D is uncertain. V lost 2 bases and J lost 9, with 13 bases in between. The CDR3 is 13 amino acids. Germline loops: CDR1 SGHVS, CDR2 FQNEAQ. The CDR3 spells CASSLTTEQKAFF. CDR3 in DNA: TGTGCCAGCAGCTTAACCACAGAGCAGAAAGCTTTCTTT.

The chain combines TRBV19 with TRBJ2-7, with D possibly being TRBD1 (5 bases). Germline V gene lookup returns CDR1 LNHDA and CDR2 SQIVND (reference sequence). This CDR3 is built from 15 residues. The V end was cut by 5 bases, the J end by 3 bases, with 17 bases between. Written as DNA, the CDR3 is TGTGCCAGTAGTGCCCGCTCAGACAGATTCTACGAGCAGTACTTC. It specifies CASSARSDRFYEQYF.

This clonotype was found a few times. The rearrangement joins TRBV7-2 to TRBJ2-1; 9 nucleotides line up with TRBD2. Germline V CDR1 and CDR2: SGHTA, FQGNSA. The CDR3 spans 16 residues. Trimming removed 5 bases from V and 5 bases from J; junction bases left unmatched: 10. The CDR3 region is CASSGPGTSHHNEQFF. The CDR3 DNA reads TGTGCCAGCAGCGGACCCGGGACTAGCCACCACAATGAGCAGTTCTTC.

The chain has TRBV7-6 and TRBJ1-6; D call uncertain. Germline values: CDR1 SGHVS, CDR2 FNYEAQ. Trimming took off 2 bases at V and 8 bases at J, with 10 bases between the two ends. The CDR3 is 14 residues long. The CDR3 here is CASSLSVPDSPLHF. Here the CDR3 DNA reads TGTGCCAGCAGCTTATCAGTTCCCGATTCACCCCTCCACTTT.

The genes are TRBV7-8 and TRBJ2-1; 9 nucleotides line up with TRBD1. Germline lookup yields CDR1 SGHVS and CDR2 FQNEAQ. This CDR3 comprises 13 residues. V gave up 5 bases and J gave up 6 bases; unmatched junction bases: 2. The CDR3 coding sequence is TGTGCCAGCAGCCAGACAGGGGGCAATGAGCAGTTCTTC. Translation: CASSQTGGNEQFF.

V gene TRBV12-3 or TRBV12-4 combines with J gene TRBJ1-2, with D tentatively TRBD1 (6 bases). The CDR3 extends over 15 amino acids. Trimming took 7 bases from V and 1 from J, leaving 16 bases between them. In DNA form, the CDR3 reads TGTGCCAGCACCCCGGACAGAGCTAGTAACTATGGCTACACCTTC. Translated: CASTPDRASNYGYTF.

This CDR3 reads CSLPKTGPGVTGELFF. CDR3 coding DNA: TGCAGTCTCCCGAAAACAGGGCCCGGGGTCACCGGGGAGCTGTTTTTT. The chain has TRBV20-1 and TRBJ2-2, with D maybe TRBD1 (6 bases). This CDR3 comprises 16 residues. Trimming pared 8 bases from V and 4 bases from J, leaving 23 bases between. CDR1 and CDR2 from the germline V gene are DFQATT and SNEGSKA (reference sequence).

This clonotype was seen more than once but under ten times. The chain carries TRBV7-2 and TRBJ2-3; D could derive from TRBD1 or TRBD2 (5 bases each). In germline, CDR1 is SGHTA, CDR2 FQGNSA. This CDR3 comprises 13 residues. The V end lost 5 bases, the J end lost 6 bases, and 12 bases lay between the germline ends. CDR3 sequence (DNA): TGTGCCAGCAGCCAAGTGGGGGATGATACGCAGTATTTT. It is translated as CASSQVGDDTQYF.

This clonotype showed up just once. This rearrangement joins TRBV12-3 or TRBV12-4 to TRBJ2-1; 12 bases align to TRBD2. This CDR3 is built from 18 residues. Losses at the gene ends were 7 bases for V and 7 bases for J; bases not matched to a gene: 17. As DNA, the CDR3 is TGTGCCAGCACTCAGTGGGCGACTAGCGGGAGTGGGGGGAATGAGCAGTTCTTC. It codes for CASTQWATSGSGGNEQFF.

This clonotype was observed a few times. The chain carries TRBV5-4 and TRBJ1-1, with 7 bases lining up with TRBD1. This CDR3 is built from 15 residues. Trimming removed 1 base from V and 0 bases from J; junction bases left unmatched: 3. Germline V lookup: CDR1 SGHNT, CDR2 YYREEE (reference sequence). The CDR3, as DNA: TGTGCCAGCAGCTTGCCGGGACAGATGAACACTGAAGCTTTCTTT. It yields the protein CASSLPGQMNTEAFF.

This clonotype has a handful of counts. The chain couples TRBV7-2 to TRBJ2-1; 8 bases are a match to TRBD2. The CDR3 consists of 12 residues. Per the germline V gene, CDR1 is SGHTA and CDR2 is FQGNSA. With V trimmed by 4 bases and J by 10 bases, 3 bases remained unmatched. CDR3 bases: TGTGCCAGCAGCTGGACTAGCCGGGAGCAGTTCTTC. Translating it yields CASSWTSREQFF.

The V and J genes are TRBV6-5 and TRBJ2-4, with D tentatively TRBD2 (5 bases). Germline CDR1 is MNHEY and CDR2 is SVGAGI. The ends were cut back, 5 bases at V and 7 bases at J, with 21 bases in the middle. The CDR3 length is 16 residues. The CDR3 nucleotides are TGTGCCAGCAGTCGCCGGACGGGGAGCCGAGGGAACATTCAGTACTTC. Residues: CASSRRTGSRGNIQYF.

V gene TRBV20-1 combines with J gene TRBJ1-1; no firm D call. The CDR3 loop spans 11 amino acids. Germline V gives CDR1 DFQATT, CDR2 SNEGSKA (reference sequence). The CDR3 reads CSGLSDTEAFF. The CDR3 DNA follows: TGCAGCGGACTAAGTGACACTGAAGCTTTCTTT.

V and J are TRBV20-1 and TRBJ2-1; D is possibly TRBD2 (5 bases). The CDR3 spans 15 residues. The V end was cut by 6 bases, the J end by 3 bases, with 18 bases between. Germline V gene lookup returns CDR1 DFQATT and CDR2 SNEGSKA (reference sequence). For the CDR3, the DNA is TGCAGTGCAAAGCCCCTTCTAGCCCACTACAATGAGCAGTTCTTC. Amino acid sequence: CSAKPLLAHYNEQFF.

The chain recombines TRBV15 with TRBJ2-1; 9 bases align to TRBD2. After removal of 2 bases from V and 3 bases from J, the junction contained 2 bases not matched to a gene. The germline V gene encodes CDR1 LNHNV and CDR2 YYDKDF (reference sequence). This CDR3 comprises 15 residues. The CDR3 spells CATSRRTSDYNEQFF. In DNA form, the CDR3 reads TGTGCCACCAGCAGACGGACTAGCGACTACAATGAGCAGTTCTTC.

This clonotype was recorded a few times. The chain uses TRBV5-4 and TRBJ1-2; possible D gene TRBD1, 6 bases. Trimming removed 3 bases from V and 8 bases from J, with 14 bases in between. The CDR3 consists of 13 residues. The germline V gene has CDR1 SGHNT and CDR2 YYREEE (reference sequence). This CDR3 is CASSYTGGGGYTF. For the CDR3, the DNA is TGTGCCAGCAGCTATACGGGGGGCGGAGGCTACACCTTC.

In its sample, this clonotype was seen a few times. This rearrangement joins TRBV12-3 or TRBV12-4 to TRBJ2-5; 9 bases agree with TRBD1. V shed 7 bases, J shed 0 bases, and the junction held 9 bases outside the gene matches. This CDR3 has 16 residues. The CDR3 spells CASTFGTGLYQETQYF. CDR3 DNA: TGTGCCAGCACCTTCGGGACAGGGTTGTACCAAGAGACCCAGTACTTC.

This clonotype has only a few counts. The rearrangement uses TRBV27 and TRBJ2-5; 7 positions agree with TRBD2. Germline CDR1 and CDR2: MNHEY and SMNVEV (reference sequence). The CDR3 extends over 13 amino acids. The V gene end was trimmed by 4 bases and the J gene end by 5 bases; junction bases not matched to a gene: 4. The CDR3 is CASSYGGGETQYF. DNA of the CDR3: TGTGCCAGCAGTTACGGGGGAGGGGAGACCCAGTACTTC.

The chain is built from TRBV12-3 or TRBV12-4 and TRBJ1-5; a possible D gene is TRBD1 (5 bases). The V gene lost 2 bases and the J gene lost 8 bases, with 10 bases spanning the gap. This CDR3 spans 13 amino acids. CDR3 nucleotides: TGTGCCAGCAGTTTAAAGGGGTCCAAGCCCCAGCATTTT. This codes for CASSLKGSKPQHF.